This passage covers 13 T cell receptor beta chains from one sample sequenced in a study of cytomegalovirus exposure and HLA in healthy donors (dated by TCRdb to about 2017). The method behind the library was the immunoSEQ multiplex PCR assay. A mixture of 60 forward primers for TCR Vbeta segments and 13 reverse primers for TCR Jbeta segments was used in the multiplex PCR. TCRdb re-hosts the immuneACCESS table, in-frame sequences only. Its copies lack some clones; in the studies checked, an unresolved V gene accounts for under half of them, and the cause for the rest is not known. Recorded for this sample are over 70,000 clones; over 60% of them occurred a single time. 7.5% to 9% of the sample is held by the ten biggest clonotypes. Sequences were obtained from PBMCs. Receptors were obtained from a man aged 35 to 55 in good health and CMV-seropositive.

In its sample, this clone was seen a few times. The chain carries TRBV7-3 and TRBJ1-5, with D unclear. V lost 3 bases and J 4 bases, leaving 7 bases between the germline ends. Germline V gene data show CDR1 as SGHTA and CDR2 as FQGTGA. This CDR3 is 13 amino acids long. This CDR3 reads CASSFGENQPQHF. CDR3 nucleotides: TGTGCCAGCAGCTTCGGAGAAAATCAGCCCCAGCATTTT.

This clone occurred once. The chain joins TRBV28 to TRBJ2-1; 8 nucleotides agree with TRBD1. Germline values: CDR1 MDHEN, CDR2 SYDVKM. This CDR3 is 14 amino acids long. V shed 7 bases, J shed 7 bases, and the junction held 9 bases outside the gene matches. The CDR3 region has the DNA TGTGCCAGCAACGTACAGGACAGGGTGAATGAGCAGTTCTTC. Its protein is CASNVQDRVNEQFF.

This chain uses TRBV5-1 with TRBJ2-2, with D possibly TRBD2 on 6 matching bases. V was cut by 3 bases and J by 5 bases, with 8 bases left in between. The germline V gene encodes CDR1 SGHRS and CDR2 YFSETQ. The CDR3 contains 13 residues. The CDR3 DNA reads as TGCGCCAGCAGCTCGGAGGGAACCGGGGAGCTGTTTTTT. Translating gives CASSSEGTGELFF.

This clone appeared a few times. This rearrangement joins TRBV30 to TRBJ2-7, with D perhaps TRBD2 (6 bases). The CDR3 loop spans 15 amino acids. Germline values: CDR1 GTSNPN, CDR2 SVGIG (reference sequence). Trimming took off 1 base at V and 0 bases at J, with 13 bases between the two ends. The CDR3 coding sequence is TGTGCCTGGAGTGCCGCGGGACGGCACTCCTACGAGCAGTACTTC. Its translation is CAWSAAGRHSYEQYF.

J is TRBJ2-4 and V is TRBV6-1; tentative D call: TRBD1 (5 bases). Germline CDR1 MNHNS, CDR2 SASEGT. V was trimmed by 0 bases and J by 4 bases, leaving 10 bases between them. CDR3 length: 15 residues. The CDR3 is CASSEAGLLKNIQYF. CDR3 nucleotide sequence: TGTGCCAGCAGTGAAGCGGGGCTCCTGAAAAACATTCAGTACTTC.

The chain couples TRBV15 to TRBJ2-3; 15 nucleotides agree with TRBD2. Germline V gene sequence: CDR1 LNHNV, CDR2 YYDKDF (reference sequence). The CDR3 contains 16 residues. The junction had 3 bases not matched to a gene; V was cut back by 3 bases and J by 5 bases. DNA for the CDR3: TGTGCCACCAGCAGGGGACTAGCGGGAGGTAAAGATACGCAGTATTTT. Its translation is CATSRGLAGGKDTQYF.

The chain employs TRBV9 and TRBJ1-2, with TRBD1 identical over 8 bases. This CDR3 is built from 15 residues. The J segment lost 7 bases and the V segment lost 0 bases, leaving 8 bases of the junction unmatched. From germline, CDR1 is SGDLS and CDR2 YYNGEE. The CDR3 bases are TGTGCCAGCAGCGTAGCCCAGACAGGGGTTGGTGGCTACACCTTC. Translation: CASSVAQTGVGGYTF.

The chain employs TRBV15 and TRBJ1-2; D uncertain. The CDR3 runs 15 residues. Trimming pared 0 bases from V and 7 bases from J, leaving 15 bases between. Germline lookup yields CDR1 LNHNV and CDR2 YYDKDF (reference sequence). CDR3 DNA: TGTGCCACCAGCAGAGATTTTCCGACGGAGGGTGGCTACACCTTC. Translating it yields CATSRDFPTEGGYTF.

The gene calls are TRBV4-1 and TRBJ1-1, with 12 bases matching TRBD1. Germline trimming cut 6 bases from V and 3 bases from J; bases unmatched to any gene: 11. This CDR3 is 17 amino acids long. Per the germline V gene, CDR1 is MGHRA and CDR2 is YSYEKL. The CDR3 DNA reads TGCGCCAGCAGTTACACACGGGACAGGGGGCGTCACACTGAAGCTTTCTTT. Its translation: CASSYTRDRGRHTEAFF.

The V call is TRBV14, the J call TRBJ1-2; 9 bases map to TRBD1. The V and J ends lost 4 bases and 6 bases, in that order; junction bases with no gene match: 3. Germline CDR1 is SGHDN and CDR2 is FVKESK. This CDR3 spans 13 amino acids. CDR3 coding DNA: TGTGCCAGCAGCCGGGACAGGGTCGATGGCTACACCTTC. Translated, it gives CASSRDRVDGYTF.

This clone was seen once. This chain joins TRBV5-6 and TRBJ2-7; 7 positions agree with TRBD1. Germline CDR1 and CDR2: SGHDT and YYEEEE. The CDR3 runs 14 residues. V shed 2 bases, J shed 1 base, and the junction held 3 bases outside the gene matches. The DNA of the CDR3 is TGTGCCAGCAGCTTATTCAGGGGGTCCTACGAGCAGTACTTC. It specifies CASSLFRGSYEQYF.

The rearrangement links TRBV5-4 to TRBJ2-7; D is possibly TRBD2 (5 bases). Germline V gives CDR1 SGHNT, CDR2 YYREEE (reference sequence). The CDR3 spans 12 residues. V was cut by 2 bases and J by 4 bases, with 7 bases left in between. The CDR3 loop reads CASSFTGYEQYF. The DNA for the CDR3 is TGTGCCAGCAGCTTCACGGGATACGAGCAGTACTTC.

The rearrangement joins TRBV10-3 to TRBJ1-6, with 8 bases fitting TRBD1. The CDR3 is 16 amino acids. Trimming at V came to 6 bases and at J to 10 bases, leaving 14 bases not matched to a gene. The germline gives CDR1 ENHRY, CDR2 SYGVKD. The CDR3 here is CAISLKIQGVGSPLHF. In DNA, the CDR3 is TGTGCCATCAGCCTAAAAATACAGGGGGTGGGATCACCCCTCCACTTT.